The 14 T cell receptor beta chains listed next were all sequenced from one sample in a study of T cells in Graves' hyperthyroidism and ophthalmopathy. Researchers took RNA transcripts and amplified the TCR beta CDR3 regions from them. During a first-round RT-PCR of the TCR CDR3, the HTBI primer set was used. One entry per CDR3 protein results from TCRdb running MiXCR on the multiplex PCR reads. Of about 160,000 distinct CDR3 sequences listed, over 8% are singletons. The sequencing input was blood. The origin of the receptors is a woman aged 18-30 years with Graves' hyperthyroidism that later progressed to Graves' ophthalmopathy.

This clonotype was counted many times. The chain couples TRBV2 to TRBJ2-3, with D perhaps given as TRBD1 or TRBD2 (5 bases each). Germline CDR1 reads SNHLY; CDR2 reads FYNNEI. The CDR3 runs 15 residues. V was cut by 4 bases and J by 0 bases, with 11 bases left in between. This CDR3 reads CASSVARGSTDTQYF. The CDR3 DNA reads TGTGCCAGCAGTGTGGCGAGGGGAAGCACAGATACGCAGTATTTT.

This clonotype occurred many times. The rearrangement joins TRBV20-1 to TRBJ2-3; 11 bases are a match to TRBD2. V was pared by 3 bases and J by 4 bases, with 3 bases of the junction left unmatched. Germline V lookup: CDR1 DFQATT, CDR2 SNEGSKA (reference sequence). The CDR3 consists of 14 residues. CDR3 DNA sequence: TGCAGTGCTAGTAGACTAGCGGGGCCAGATACGCAGTATTTT. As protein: CSASRLAGPDTQYF.

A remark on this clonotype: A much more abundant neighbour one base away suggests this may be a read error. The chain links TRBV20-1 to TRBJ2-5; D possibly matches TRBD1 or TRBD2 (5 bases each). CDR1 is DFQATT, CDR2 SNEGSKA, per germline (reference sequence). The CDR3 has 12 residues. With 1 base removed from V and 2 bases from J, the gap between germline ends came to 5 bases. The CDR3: CSARGGQETQYF. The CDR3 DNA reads TGCAGTGCTAGAGGGGGGCAAGAGACCCAGTACTTC.

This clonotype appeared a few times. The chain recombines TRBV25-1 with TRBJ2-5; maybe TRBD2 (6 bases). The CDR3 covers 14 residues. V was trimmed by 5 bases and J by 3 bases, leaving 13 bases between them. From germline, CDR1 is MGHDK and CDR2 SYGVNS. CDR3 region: CASSPGLLKETQYF. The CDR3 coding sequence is TGTGCCAGCAGTCCTGGACTACTAAAAGAGACCCAGTACTTC.

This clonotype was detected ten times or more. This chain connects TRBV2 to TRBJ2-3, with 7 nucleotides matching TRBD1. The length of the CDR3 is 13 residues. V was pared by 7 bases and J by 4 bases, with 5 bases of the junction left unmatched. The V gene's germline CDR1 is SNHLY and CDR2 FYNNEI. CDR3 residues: CASTTGYADTQYF. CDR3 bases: TGTGCCAGCACGACAGGGTACGCAGATACGCAGTATTTT.

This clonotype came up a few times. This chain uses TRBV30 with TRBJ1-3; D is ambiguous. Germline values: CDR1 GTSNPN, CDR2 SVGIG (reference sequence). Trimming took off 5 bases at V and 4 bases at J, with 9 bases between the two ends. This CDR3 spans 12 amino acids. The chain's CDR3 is CAWVIVGNTIYF. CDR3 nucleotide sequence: TGTGCCTGGGTGATAGTCGGAAACACCATATATTTT.

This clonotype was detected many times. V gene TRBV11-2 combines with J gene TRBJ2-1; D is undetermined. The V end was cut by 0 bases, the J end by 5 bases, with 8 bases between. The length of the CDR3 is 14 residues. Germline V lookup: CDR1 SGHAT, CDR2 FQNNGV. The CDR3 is CASSLDSAHNEQFF. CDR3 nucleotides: TGTGCCAGCAGCTTAGATTCGGCACACAATGAGCAGTTCTTC.

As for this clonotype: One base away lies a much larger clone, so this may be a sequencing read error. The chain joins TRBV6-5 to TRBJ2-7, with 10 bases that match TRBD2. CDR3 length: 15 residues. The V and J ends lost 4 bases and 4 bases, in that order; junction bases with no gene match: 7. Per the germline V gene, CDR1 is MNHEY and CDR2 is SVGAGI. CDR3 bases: TGTGCCAGCAGTTTTGGGGCTAGCGGGGGATACGAGCAGTACTTC. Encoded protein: CASSFGASGGYEQYF.

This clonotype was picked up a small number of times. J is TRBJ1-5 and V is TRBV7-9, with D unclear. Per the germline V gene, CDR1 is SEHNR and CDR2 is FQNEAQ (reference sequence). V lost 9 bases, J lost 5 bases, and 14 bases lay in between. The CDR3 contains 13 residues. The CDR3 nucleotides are TGTGCCAGTAGCAAAACGGCGGATCAGCCCCAGCATTTT. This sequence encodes CASSKTADQPQHF.

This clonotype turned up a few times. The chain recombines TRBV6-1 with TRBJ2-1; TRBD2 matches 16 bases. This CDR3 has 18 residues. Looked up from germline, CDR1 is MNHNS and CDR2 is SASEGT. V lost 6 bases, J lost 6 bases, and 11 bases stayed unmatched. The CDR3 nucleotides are TGTGCCAGCAGCCTGGAGGGACTAGCGGGGGGGATGTTCAATGAGCAGTTCTTC. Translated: CASSLEGLAGGMFNEQFF.

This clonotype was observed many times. The CDR3 region is CASSEDRGGTDTQYF. CDR3 DNA sequence: TGTGCCAGCAGTGAAGACCGGGGGGGCACAGATACGCAGTATTTT. The J gene is TRBJ2-3, the V gene TRBV6-1; 7 bases align to TRBD2. The CDR3 extends over 15 amino acids. V was pared by 1 base and J by 1 base, with 2 bases of the junction left unmatched. Germline V lookup: CDR1 MNHNS, CDR2 SASEGT.

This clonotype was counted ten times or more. CDR3 sequence (DNA): TGCAGCGTTGGAGGAGCGAGAGATACGCAGTATTTT. Its protein product is CSVGGARDTQYF. The rearrangement links TRBV29-1 to TRBJ2-3, with no clear D. Germline V gene sequence: CDR1 SQVTM, CDR2 ANQGSEA. The CDR3 loop spans 12 amino acids. Trimming cost V 4 bases and J 5 bases, with 10 bases left between them.

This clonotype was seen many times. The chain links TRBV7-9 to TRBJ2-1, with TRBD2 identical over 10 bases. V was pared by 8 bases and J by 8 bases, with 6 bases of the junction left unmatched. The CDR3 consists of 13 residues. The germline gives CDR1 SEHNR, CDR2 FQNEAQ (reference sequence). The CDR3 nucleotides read TGTGCCAGCCTAGCGGGAGCAATGGATGAGCAGTTCTTC. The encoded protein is CASLAGAMDEQFF. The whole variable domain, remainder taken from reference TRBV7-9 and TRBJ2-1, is DTGVSQNPRHKITKRGQNVTFRCDPISEHNRLYWYRQTLGQGPEFLTYFQNEAQLEKSRLLSDRFSAERPKGSFSTLEIQRTEQGDSAMYLCASLAGAMDEQFFGPGTRLTVL.

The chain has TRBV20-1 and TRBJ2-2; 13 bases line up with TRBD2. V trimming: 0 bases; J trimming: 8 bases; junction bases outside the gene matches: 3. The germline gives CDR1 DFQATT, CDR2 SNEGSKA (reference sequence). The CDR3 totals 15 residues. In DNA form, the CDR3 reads TGCAGTGCTAGAGATGGGACTAGCGGGGAGGGGGAGCTGTTTTTT. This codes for CSARDGTSGEGELFF.